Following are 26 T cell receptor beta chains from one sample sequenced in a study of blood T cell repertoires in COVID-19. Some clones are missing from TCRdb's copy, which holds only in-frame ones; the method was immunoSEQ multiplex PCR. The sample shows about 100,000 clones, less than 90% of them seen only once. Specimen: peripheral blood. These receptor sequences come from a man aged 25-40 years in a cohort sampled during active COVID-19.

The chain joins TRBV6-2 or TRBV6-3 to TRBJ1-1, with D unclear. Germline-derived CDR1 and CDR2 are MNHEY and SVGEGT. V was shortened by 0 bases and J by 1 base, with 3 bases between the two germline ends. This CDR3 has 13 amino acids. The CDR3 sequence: CASSYSQNTEAFF. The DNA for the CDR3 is TGTGCCAGCAGTTACTCACAGAACACTGAAGCTTTCTTT.

The CDR3 is CASSPQGSAKNIQYF. CDR3 coding DNA: TGTGCCAGCAGTCCCCAGGGTTCAGCCAAAAACATTCAGTACTTC. The genes are TRBV6-5 and TRBJ2-4; D might be TRBD1 (5 bases). The CDR3 is 15 residues long. Germline values: CDR1 MNHEY, CDR2 SVGAGI. Trimming removed 5 bases from V and 0 bases from J, with 11 bases in between.

The CDR3 protein is CAISPGQGRGGYGYTF. The CDR3 DNA sequence: TGTGCCATCAGTCCCGGGCAGGGAAGGGGCGGCTATGGCTACACCTTC. The V and J genes are TRBV10-3 and TRBJ1-2; tentatively, D is TRBD1 (5 bases). This CDR3 region has 16 residues. Trimming took off 5 bases at V and 4 bases at J, with 20 bases between the two ends. Germline V lookup: CDR1 ENHRY, CDR2 SYGVKD.

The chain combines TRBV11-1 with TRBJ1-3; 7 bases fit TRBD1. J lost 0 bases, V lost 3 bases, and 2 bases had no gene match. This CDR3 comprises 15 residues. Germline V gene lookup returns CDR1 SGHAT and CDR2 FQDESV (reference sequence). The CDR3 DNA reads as TGTGCCAGCAGCTTGGACAGGACCTCTGGAAACACCATATATTTT. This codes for CASSLDRTSGNTIYF.

The CDR3 here is CASSGQATGEAFF. The CDR3 nucleotides read TGTGCCAGCAGCGGCCAGGCCACCGGTGAAGCTTTCTTT. The chain links TRBV2 to TRBJ1-1; D not certain. CDR3 length: 13 amino acids. Trimming stripped 6 bases from V and 7 bases from J, with 15 bases between. Germline CDR1 reads SNHLY; CDR2 reads FYNNEI.

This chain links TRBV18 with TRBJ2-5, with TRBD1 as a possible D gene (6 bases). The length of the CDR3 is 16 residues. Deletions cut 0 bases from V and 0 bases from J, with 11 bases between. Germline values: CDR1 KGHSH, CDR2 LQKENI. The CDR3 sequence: CASSPPTGLHQETQYF. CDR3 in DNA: TGTGCCAGCTCACCACCTACAGGGCTTCACCAAGAGACCCAGTACTTC. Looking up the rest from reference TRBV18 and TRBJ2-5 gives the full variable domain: NAGVMQNPRHLVRRRGQEARLRCSPMKGHSHVYWYRQLPEEGLKFMVYLQKENIIDESGMPKERFSAEFPKEGPSILRIQQVVRGDSAAYFCASSPPTGLHQETQYFGPGTRLLVL.

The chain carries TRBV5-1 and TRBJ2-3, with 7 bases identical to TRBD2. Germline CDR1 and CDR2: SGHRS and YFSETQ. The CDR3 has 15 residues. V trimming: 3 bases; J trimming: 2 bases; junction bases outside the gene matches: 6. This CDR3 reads CASSYERGLTDTQYF. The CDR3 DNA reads TGCGCCAGCAGCTATGAGCGGGGCCTCACAGATACGCAGTATTTT.

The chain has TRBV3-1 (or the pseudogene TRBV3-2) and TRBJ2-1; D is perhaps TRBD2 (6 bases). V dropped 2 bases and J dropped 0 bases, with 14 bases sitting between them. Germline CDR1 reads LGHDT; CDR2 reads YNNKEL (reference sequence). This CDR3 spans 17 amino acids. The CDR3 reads CASSQQARGSSYNEQFF. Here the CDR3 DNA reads TGTGCCAGCAGCCAACAGGCCCGGGGGAGCTCCTACAATGAGCAGTTCTTC.

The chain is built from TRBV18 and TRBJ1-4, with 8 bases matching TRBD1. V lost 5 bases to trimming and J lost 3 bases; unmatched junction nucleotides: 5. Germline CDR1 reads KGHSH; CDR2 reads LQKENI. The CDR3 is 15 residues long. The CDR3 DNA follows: TGTGCCAGCTCAGCAGGGGGCGCATCTAATGAAAAACTGTTTTTT. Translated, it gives CASSAGGASNEKLFF.

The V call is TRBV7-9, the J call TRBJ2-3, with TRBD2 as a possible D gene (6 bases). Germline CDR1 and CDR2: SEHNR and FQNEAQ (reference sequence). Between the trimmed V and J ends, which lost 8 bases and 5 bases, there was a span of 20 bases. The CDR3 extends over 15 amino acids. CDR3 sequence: CASVGASGGLDTQYF. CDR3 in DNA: TGTGCCAGCGTCGGTGCTAGTGGGGGACTAGATACGCAGTATTTT.

The CDR3 sequence: CASSYSGRTGGSPLHF. The CDR3 DNA reads TGTGCCAGCAGTTACTCAGGACGGACAGGGGGCTCACCCCTCCACTTT. The rearrangement joins TRBV6-5 to TRBJ1-6; TRBD1 matches at 11 bases. Trimming removed 0 bases from V and 10 bases from J; junction bases left unmatched: 5. The germline V gene encodes CDR1 MNHEY and CDR2 SVGAGI. The CDR3 has 16 residues.

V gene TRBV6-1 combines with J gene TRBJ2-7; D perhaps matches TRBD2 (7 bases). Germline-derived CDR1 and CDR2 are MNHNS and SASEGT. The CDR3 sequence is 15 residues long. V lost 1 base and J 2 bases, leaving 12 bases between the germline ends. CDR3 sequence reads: CASSEGGGAPYEQYF. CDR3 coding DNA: TGTGCCAGCAGTGAAGGTGGGGGGGCCCCCTACGAGCAGTACTTC.

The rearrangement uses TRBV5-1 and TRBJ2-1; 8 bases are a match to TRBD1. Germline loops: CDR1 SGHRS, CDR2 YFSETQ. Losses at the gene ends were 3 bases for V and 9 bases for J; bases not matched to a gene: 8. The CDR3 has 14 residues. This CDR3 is CASSSDRVGGEQFF. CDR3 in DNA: TGCGCCAGCAGCTCGGACAGGGTTGGGGGTGAGCAGTTCTTC.

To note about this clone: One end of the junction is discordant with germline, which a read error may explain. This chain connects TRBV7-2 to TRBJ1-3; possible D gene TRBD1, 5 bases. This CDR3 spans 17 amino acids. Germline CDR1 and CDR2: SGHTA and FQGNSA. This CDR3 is CASSPRRGGFTGSTIYF. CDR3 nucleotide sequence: TGTGCCAGCAGCCCCCGTCGTGGGGGGTTTACTGGAAGCACCATATATTTT.

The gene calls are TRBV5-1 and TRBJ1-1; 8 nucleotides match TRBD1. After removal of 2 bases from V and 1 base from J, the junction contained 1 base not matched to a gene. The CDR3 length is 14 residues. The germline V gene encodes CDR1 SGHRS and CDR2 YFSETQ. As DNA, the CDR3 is TGCGCCAGCAGCTTCGGGACAGGGAACACTGAAGCTTTCTTT. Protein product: CASSFGTGNTEAFF. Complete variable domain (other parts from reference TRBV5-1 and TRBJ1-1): KAGVTQTPRYLIKTRGQQVTLSCSPISGHRSVSWYQQTPGQGLQFLFEYFSETQRNKGNFPGRFSGRQFSNSRSEMNVSTLELGDSALYLCASSFGTGNTEAFFGQGTRLTVV.

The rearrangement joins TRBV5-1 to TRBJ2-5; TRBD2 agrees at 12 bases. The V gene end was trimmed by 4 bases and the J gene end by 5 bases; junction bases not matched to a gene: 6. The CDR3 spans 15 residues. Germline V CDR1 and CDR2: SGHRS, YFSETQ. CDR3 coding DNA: TGCGCCAGCAGCCCCGGACTAGCGGGGTACGAGACCCAGTACTTC. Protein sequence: CASSPGLAGYETQYF.

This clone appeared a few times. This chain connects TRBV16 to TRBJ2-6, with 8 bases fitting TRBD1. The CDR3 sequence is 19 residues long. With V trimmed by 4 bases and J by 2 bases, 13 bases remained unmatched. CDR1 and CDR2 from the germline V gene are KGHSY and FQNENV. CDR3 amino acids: CASSPLDSQGATGANVLTF. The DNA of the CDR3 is TGTGCCAGCAGCCCCCTCGATAGCCAGGGGGCCACTGGGGCCAACGTCCTGACTTTC.

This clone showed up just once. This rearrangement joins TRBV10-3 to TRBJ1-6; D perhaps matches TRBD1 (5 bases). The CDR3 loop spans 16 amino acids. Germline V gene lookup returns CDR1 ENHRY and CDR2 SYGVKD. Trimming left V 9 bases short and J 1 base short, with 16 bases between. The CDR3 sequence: CAMGGSQGSYNSPLHF. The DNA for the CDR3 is TGTGCCATGGGAGGGTCTCAGGGTTCCTATAATTCACCCCTCCACTTT.

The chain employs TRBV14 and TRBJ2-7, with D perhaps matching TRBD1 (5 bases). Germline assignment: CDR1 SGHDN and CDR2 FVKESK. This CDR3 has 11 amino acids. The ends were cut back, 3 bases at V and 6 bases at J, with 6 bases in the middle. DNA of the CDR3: TGTGCCAGCAGCCAGGGGCTCGAGCAGTACTTC. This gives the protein CASSQGLEQYF.

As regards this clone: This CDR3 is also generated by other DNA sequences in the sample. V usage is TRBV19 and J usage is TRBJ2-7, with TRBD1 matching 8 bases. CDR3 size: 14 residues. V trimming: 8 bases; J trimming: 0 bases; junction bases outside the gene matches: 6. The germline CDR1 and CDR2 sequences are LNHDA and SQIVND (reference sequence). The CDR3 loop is CASRGTGVSYEQYF. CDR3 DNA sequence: TGTGCCAGTCGGGGGACAGGCGTCTCCTACGAGCAGTACTTC. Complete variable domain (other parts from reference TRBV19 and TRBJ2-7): DGGITQSPKYLFRKEGQNVTLSCEQNLNHDAMYWYRQDPGQGLRLIYYSQIVNDFQKGDIAEGYSVSREKKESFPLTVTSAQKNPTAFYLCASRGTGVSYEQYFGPGTRLTVT.

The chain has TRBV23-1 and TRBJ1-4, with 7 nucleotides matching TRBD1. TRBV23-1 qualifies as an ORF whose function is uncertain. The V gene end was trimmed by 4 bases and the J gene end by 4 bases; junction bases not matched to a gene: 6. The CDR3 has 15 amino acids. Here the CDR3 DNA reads TGCGCCAGCAGTCCTTACGGACAGGATAATGAAAAACTGTTTTTT. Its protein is CASSPYGQDNEKLFF.

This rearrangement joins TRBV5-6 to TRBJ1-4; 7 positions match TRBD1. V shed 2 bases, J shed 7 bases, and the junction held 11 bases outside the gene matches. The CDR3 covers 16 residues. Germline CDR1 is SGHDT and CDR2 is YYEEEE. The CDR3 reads CASSLTLTGSTEKLFF. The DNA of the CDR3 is TGTGCCAGCAGCTTAACATTGACAGGGTCAACTGAAAAACTGTTTTTT.

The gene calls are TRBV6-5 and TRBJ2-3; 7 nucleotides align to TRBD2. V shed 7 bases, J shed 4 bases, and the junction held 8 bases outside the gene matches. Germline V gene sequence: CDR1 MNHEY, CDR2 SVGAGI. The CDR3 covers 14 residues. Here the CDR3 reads CASMGGVRPDTQYF. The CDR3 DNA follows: TGTGCCAGCATGGGGGGGGTCCGTCCAGATACGCAGTATTTT.

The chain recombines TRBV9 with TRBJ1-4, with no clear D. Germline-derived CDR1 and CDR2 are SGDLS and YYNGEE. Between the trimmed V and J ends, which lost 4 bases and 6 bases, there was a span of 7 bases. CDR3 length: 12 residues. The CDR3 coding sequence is TGTGCCAGCAGCCCCGGAGATGAAAAACTGTTTTTT. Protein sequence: CASSPGDEKLFF.

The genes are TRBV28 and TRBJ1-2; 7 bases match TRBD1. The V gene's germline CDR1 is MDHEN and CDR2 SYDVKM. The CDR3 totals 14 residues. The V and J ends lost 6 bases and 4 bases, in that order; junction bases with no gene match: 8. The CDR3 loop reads CASRQTGLFYGYTF. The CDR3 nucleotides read TGTGCCAGCAGACAGACAGGGTTGTTCTATGGCTACACCTTC.

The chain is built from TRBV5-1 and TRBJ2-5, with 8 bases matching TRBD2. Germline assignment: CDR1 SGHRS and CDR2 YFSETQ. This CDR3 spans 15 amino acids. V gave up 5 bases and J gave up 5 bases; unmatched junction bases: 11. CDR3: CASRRTLGLGETQYF. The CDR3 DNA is TGCGCCAGCAGGCGGACCCTGGGACTAGGGGAGACCCAGTACTTC.